This T cell receptor (beta chain) appears in the sequencing data of a study of blood T cell repertoires in COVID-19. On the study more broadly: Whether acute or convalescent, the COVID-19 samples came from the United States, Italy and Spain. PBMCs, B-cell-depleted T cells, or T cells were the source of the cDNA or gDNA that made up the material.

Participant age was roughly 18 to 95 years, and participants resided in about two dozen US areas. Generated by immunoSEQ multiplex PCR, the TCRdb table keeps only in-frame clones and is missing some. The table has about 440,000 clones, nearly 90% seen once. This TCR derives from a woman in her late teens or twenties with acute COVID-19. Sequencing was performed on PBMCs or T cells enriched from blood (not recorded which).

The CDR3 is CASSEAGYGYTF. In DNA form, the CDR3 reads TGTGCCAGCAGCGAGGCAGGCTATGGCTACACCTTC. V gene TRBV9 combines with J gene TRBJ1-2; D is undetermined. This CDR3 spans 12 amino acids. With 3 bases removed from V and 4 bases from J, the gap between germline ends came to 7 bases. CDR1 and CDR2 (germline): SGDLS, YYNGEE.